This TCR beta chain is from a study of beta chain features in type 1 diabetes. Study results and limitations: TCRB CDR3s from Type 1 diabetes patients were moderately but significantly shorter in all four CD4+ subsets.

Points on this clone: Its antigen is undetermined.

This CDR3 spans 14 amino acids. From germline, CDR1 is SGHAT and CDR2 FQNNGV. The ends lost 2 bases at V and 2 bases at J; junction bases unmatched: 1. The sequenced template was cDNA made from the entire isolated RNA. TCRdb's table, derived via immunoSEQ multiplex PCR, lists solely in-frame clones and lacks some. The sample yields around 600,000 clones, roughly 12% seen once. The receptor was isolated from a man aged 25-45 years with type 1 diabetes. This chain joins TRBV11-2 and TRBJ2-3; 7 nucleotides align to TRBD2. Sequenced material: naive CD4+ T cells from blood. The CDR3 loop reads CASSLRGVTDTQYF. The CDR3 region has the DNA TGTGCCAGCAGCTTACGGGGGGTCACAGATACGCAGTATTTT.